The clone carrying this T cell receptor (beta chain) was seen many times. What it binds is not known. This entry is derived from a study of blood T cells in healthy people across ages. The study, taken as a whole, reports: Researchers said unsorted PBMCs prevented a conclusive naive versus antigen-experienced comparison. Higher naive T cell percentage went strongly together with higher TCR beta diversity.

The CDR3 is 18 residues long. Germline V gives CDR1 SGHTA, CDR2 FQGNSA. Trimming at V came to 5 bases and at J to 6 bases, leaving 20 bases not matched to a gene. For the second PCR, which ran for 7 to 11 cycles, a sample-barcoded 5' primer and a J-beta primer mix were used. Each cDNA molecule carried a tag from a template-switch adaptor that contained 12 random nucleotides. One entry per CDR3 protein, called by TCRdb with MiXCR from the 5' RACE reads. The data show 650,000 to 700,000 distinct CDR3 sequences, around 52% seen once. Collection of 8.5 to 10 milliliters of peripheral blood was performed for each donor.

Sequencing was carried out using blood. This TCR was recovered from a woman of 80 years or more in good health. This chain links TRBV7-2 with TRBJ2-3; TRBD1 matches 7 bases. For the CDR3, the DNA is TGTGCCAGCAGCCCCGAGGGCGACAGGGTTATTTCAGCGGATACGCAGTATTTT. This gives the protein CASSPEGDRVISADTQYF.